Listed here are 22 T cell receptor beta chains from one sample, sequenced in a study of breast tumors, draining lymph nodes, adjacent tissues. TCRdb passed the multiplex PCR reads through MiXCR, listing each CDR3 protein once. The top ten hold approximately 12% of the sample, which has more than 20,000 distinct CDR3 sequences, approximately 23% seen once. Sample: breast tumor tissue. Receptors were obtained from a female donor with breast cancer. Some clones in this sample may be carry-over from other donors' samples.

The V call is TRBV7-8, the J call TRBJ2-4; the D gene is possibly TRBD1 (6 bases). CDR1 SGHVS and CDR2 FQNEAQ come from the germline V gene. The CDR3 runs 14 residues. V was shortened by 4 bases and J by 9 bases, with 16 bases between the two germline ends. This CDR3 reads CASSSRTRGGIQYF. CDR3 sequence (DNA): TGTGCCAGCAGCTCACGGACGAGAGGGGGCATTCAGTACTTC.

V and J are TRBV19 and TRBJ2-1, with D maybe TRBD2 (6 bases). With 2 bases removed from V and 7 bases from J, the gap between germline ends came to 15 bases. CDR1 is LNHDA, CDR2 SQIVND, per germline (reference sequence). The length of the CDR3 is 15 residues. In DNA, the CDR3 is TGTGCCAGTAGTATAATCCGGGGGAAGAGTAATGAGCAGTTCTTC. It yields the protein CASSIIRGKSNEQFF.

The chain is built from TRBV11-2 and TRBJ1-4, with D tentatively TRBD1 (6 bases). The CDR3 has 15 amino acids. The V end was cut by 4 bases, the J end by 8 bases, with 17 bases between. Per the germline V gene, CDR1 is SGHAT and CDR2 is FQNNGV. CDR3 sequence reads: CASSSHRDNREKLFF. The CDR3 DNA reads TGTGCCAGCAGCTCACACCGGGACAATCGAGAAAAACTGTTTTTT.

This clonotype showed up many times. The CDR3 DNA reads TGCGCCAGCAGCTTGGACAATAACTATGGCTACACCTTC. It translates to CASSLDNNYGYTF. V gene TRBV5-1 combines with J gene TRBJ1-2; unclear D gene. Trimming shortened V by 0 bases and J by 1 base, and 4 bases separated the two germline ends. The CDR3 spans 13 residues. From germline, CDR1 is SGHRS and CDR2 YFSETQ.

At least ten counts were recorded for this clonotype. The chain uses TRBV6-1 and TRBJ2-7, with 9 bases aligning to TRBD1. The CDR3 consists of 16 residues. V shed 6 bases and J 3 bases; nucleotides not matched to a gene: 12. Germline-derived CDR1 and CDR2 are MNHNS and SASEGT. Written as DNA, the CDR3 is TGTGCCAGCAGGGGGGGGACAGGGCATAGGATCTACGAGCAGTACTTC. This gives the protein CASRGGTGHRIYEQYF.

At least ten counts were recorded for this clonotype. This chain links TRBV27 with TRBJ2-1, with 8 bases aligning to TRBD1. With V trimmed by 3 bases and J by 8 bases, 6 bases remained unmatched. The germline V gene encodes CDR1 MNHEY and CDR2 SMNVEV (reference sequence). The CDR3 sequence is 14 residues long. The CDR3 is CASSFRTGSDEQFF. The CDR3, as DNA: TGTGCCAGCAGTTTCAGGACAGGGAGTGATGAGCAGTTCTTC.

Worth noting for this clonotype: This could be a read error, since a much larger clone is one nucleotide away. The V gene is TRBV27, the J gene TRBJ2-1; tentatively, D is TRBD2 (5 bases). Germline CDR1 MNHEY, CDR2 SMNVEV (reference sequence). V lost 2 bases and J 0 bases, leaving 8 bases between the germline ends. The CDR3 is made up of 15 amino acids. Here the CDR3 DNA reads TGTGCCAGCAGTTTAGATGGAGGCTCCTACAATGAGCAGTTCTTC. As protein: CASSLDGGSYNEQFF.

On this clonotype itself: This sequence may be a read error, since a much larger clone differs from it by one base. The conserved closing phenylalanine or tryptophan is absent in this CDR3, likely reflecting a read error. The CDR3 nucleotides are TGCGCCAGCAGCAATGAAGGCCAATATGGCTACACCTAC. Its protein is CASSNEGQYGYTY. The chain combines TRBV5-1 with TRBJ1-2; no firm D call. Germline CDR1 and CDR2: SGHRS and YFSETQ. Trimming removed 4 bases at V and 5 bases at J, with 12 bases between. The CDR3 runs 13 residues.

This clonotype was observed many times. Here the CDR3 reads CASSAGQAGYEQYF. The CDR3 DNA follows: TGTGCCAGCAGCGCCGGACAGGCGGGCTACGAGCAGTACTTC. This chain connects TRBV9 to TRBJ2-7, with 7 bases lining up with TRBD1. V shed 3 bases, J shed 3 bases, and the junction held 6 bases outside the gene matches. CDR3 size: 14 residues. Germline CDR1 reads SGDLS; CDR2 reads YYNGEE.

This clonotype was found many times. V usage is TRBV24-1 and J usage is TRBJ2-1; tentative D call: TRBD2 (5 bases). This CDR3 is built from 16 residues. V lost 3 bases to trimming and J lost 6 bases, with 17 bases between them. Germline CDR1 and CDR2: KGHDR and SFDVKD. CDR3 nucleotide sequence: TGTGCCACCAGTGATGGTCGAGGGAGAAGCGGCAATGAGCAGTTCTTC. It specifies CATSDGRGRSGNEQFF.

This clonotype has at least ten counts. The chain couples TRBV5-4 to TRBJ2-3; D remains unclear. V was shortened by 1 base and J by 1 base, with 7 bases between the two germline ends. CDR3 length: 14 amino acids. The germline V gene encodes CDR1 SGHNT and CDR2 YYREEE (reference sequence). CDR3 region: CASSLWTGTDTQYF. DNA for the CDR3: TGTGCCAGCAGCTTGTGGACGGGCACAGATACGCAGTATTTT.

Ten or more counts support this clonotype. The chain has TRBV4-2 and TRBJ2-7; TRBD2 matches at 10 bases. This CDR3 has 14 residues. Germline V lookup: CDR1 LGHNA, CDR2 YNFKEQ. J lost 5 bases, V lost 6 bases, and 7 bases had no gene match. The CDR3 here is CASRKAAGGDEQYF. As DNA, the CDR3 is TGTGCCAGCAGGAAGGCAGCGGGAGGGGACGAGCAGTACTTC.

This clonotype is medium-sized (0.01 to 0.1%) within its sample. The chain links TRBV11-1 to TRBJ2-3; D remains unclear. Germline CDR1 is SGHAT and CDR2 is FQDESV (reference sequence). The CDR3 has 15 amino acids. The V end was cut by 1 base, the J end by 0 bases, with 8 bases between. The CDR3 loop reads CASSLDTYSTDTQYF. CDR3 DNA: TGTGCCAGCAGCTTAGACACCTACAGCACAGATACGCAGTATTTT.

In its sample, this clonotype was seen many times. The chain links TRBV6-6 to TRBJ2-1; 14 bases line up with TRBD2. This CDR3 is 17 amino acids long. The germline V gene has CDR1 MNHNY and CDR2 SVGAGI (reference sequence). V shed 1 base and J 6 bases; nucleotides not matched to a gene: 5. CDR3 coding DNA: TGTGCCAGCAGTTACTGGGCGGGACTAGCGGGAGCCAATGAGCAGTTCTTC. The encoded protein is CASSYWAGLAGANEQFF.

This clonotype was picked up many times. This chain links TRBV24-1 with TRBJ2-1; D remains ambiguous. CDR3 length equals 13 residues. Deletions cut 1 base from V and 4 bases from J, with 4 bases between. Germline V gives CDR1 KGHDR, CDR2 SFDVKD. The CDR3 region has the DNA TGTGCCACCAGTGATTTAAGGTACAATGAGCAGTTCTTC. It is translated as CATSDLRYNEQFF.

This clonotype was seen at least ten times. J is TRBJ2-1 and V is TRBV10-3; 8 bases are a match to TRBD2. Germline CDR1 reads ENHRY; CDR2 reads SYGVKD. The CDR3 totals 18 residues. Trimming cost V 2 bases and J 0 bases; bases outside gene matches: 9. CDR3 sequence: CAISENGLAGASYNEQFF. The DNA for the CDR3 is TGTGCCATCAGTGAGAACGGGCTAGCGGGTGCCTCCTACAATGAGCAGTTCTTC.

Details on this clonotype: A much bigger clone sits one base away, suggesting this may be a read error. This rearrangement joins TRBV12-3 or TRBV12-4 to TRBJ2-1; 8 bases fit TRBD1. J was trimmed by 4 bases and V by 5 bases; bases with no gene match: 10. The CDR3 has 16 residues. CDR3 in DNA: TGTGCCAGCAGTCTCGGATTCCAGGGGGCGTACAATGAGCAGTTCTTC. The encoded protein is CASSLGFQGAYNEQFF.

Remarks on this clonotype: This may come from a read error, since a much larger clone is one base off. V usage is TRBV18 and J usage is TRBJ2-5, with D tentatively TRBD2 (6 bases). Per the germline V gene, CDR1 is KGHSH and CDR2 is LQKENI. The CDR3 contains 15 residues. CDR3 amino acids: CASSPRAGRQETQSF. For the CDR3, the DNA is TGTGCCAGCTCACCAAGGGCAGGGAGGCAAGAGACCCAGTCCTTC. Full variable domain (outside the CDR3, taken from reference TRBV18 and TRBJ2-5): NAGVMQNPRHLVRRRGQEARLRCSPMKGHSHVYWYRQLPEEGLKFMVYLQKENIIDESGMPKERFSAEFPKEGPSILRIQQVVRGDSAAYFCASSPRAGRQETQSFGPGTRLLVL.

This clonotype was counted ten times or more. The J gene is TRBJ1-6, the V gene TRBV18, with 9 bases lining up with TRBD1. The V gene end was trimmed by 3 bases and the J gene end by 9 bases; junction bases not matched to a gene: 9. The V gene's germline CDR1 is KGHSH and CDR2 LQKENI. This CDR3 region has 16 residues. The CDR3 DNA sequence: TGTGCCAGCTCACCGTTCGGGGGACAGGGAGGTTCACCCCTCCACTTT. Its protein is CASSPFGGQGGSPLHF.

At least ten counts were recorded for this clonotype. This chain links TRBV27 with TRBJ2-3; D unresolved. The CDR3 is 15 residues long. CDR1 MNHEY and CDR2 SMNVEV come from the germline V gene (reference sequence). V was cut by 4 bases and J by 2 bases, with 13 bases left in between. CDR3 sequence: CASSSPDPLTDTQYF. CDR3 DNA sequence: TGTGCCAGCAGTTCACCAGACCCCCTCACAGATACGCAGTATTTT.

Turning to this clonotype: Mismatch with germline at one junction end may stem from a read error. V is TRBV15 and J is TRBJ2-3; no clear D gene. The germline gives CDR1 LNHNV, CDR2 YYDKDF (reference sequence). The CDR3 is 12 amino acids. The CDR3, as DNA: TGTGCCACCAGGAGAGATACAGATACGCAGTATTTC. It encodes CATRRDTDTQYF.

The count of this clonotype is one. The rearrangement links TRBV24-1 to TRBJ1-5; 8 positions match TRBD1. The V gene's germline CDR1 is KGHDR and CDR2 SFDVKD. The junction had 3 bases not matched to a gene; V was cut back by 5 bases and J by 7 bases. CDR3 length equals 13 residues. CDR3 amino acids: CATSATGGQPQHF. DNA for the CDR3: TGTGCCACCAGTGCTACAGGGGGACAGCCCCAGCATTTT.